This T cell receptor beta chain was profiled in a study of cytomegalovirus exposure and HLA in healthy donors. There are 15 residues in the CDR3. V lost 6 bases to trimming and J lost 1 base, with 15 bases between them. Looked up from germline, CDR1 is ENHRY and CDR2 is SYGVKD. Only in-frame clones appear in the TCRdb table, and some are missing; sequencing was by immunoSEQ multiplex PCR. The sample yields 260,000 or so clones, 87% seen once. This clone was seen a handful of times. The material sequenced was PBMCs. The source is a man younger than 35 in good health and CMV-seronegative. This chain connects TRBV10-3 to TRBJ2-5; D remains ambiguous. The CDR3 nucleotides are TGTGCCATCAGCCGGGTCTCTTCAATCCAAGAGACCCAGTACTTC. Translation gives CAISRVSSIQETQYF.